Below are 7 T cell receptor beta chains sequenced from a single sample in a study of spatial heterogeneity in lung cancer. This sample's time point: blood at routine non-recurrence follow-up after resection. TCRdb processed the 5' RACE reads anew with MiXCR; each CDR3 protein has one entry. This table has 17,000 or so distinct CDR3 sequences, approximately 11% appearing once. Sequenced here: PBMCs, sampled at follow-up. These TCRs come from a female donor with early-stage non-small cell lung cancer.

This clonotype was picked up many times. This chain connects TRBV20-1 to TRBJ1-1; tentative D call: TRBD1 (5 bases). Trimming left V 1 base short and J 8 bases short, with 17 bases between. The V gene's germline CDR1 is DFQATT and CDR2 SNEGSKA (reference sequence). The CDR3 consists of 14 residues. The CDR3 sequence: CSARGSQGSLEAFF. The CDR3 nucleotides are TGCAGTGCTAGAGGAAGTCAGGGATCATTAGAAGCTTTCTTT.

The chain is built from TRBV6-5 and TRBJ1-1; D call uncertain. This CDR3 region has 13 residues. CDR1 is MNHEY and CDR2 is SVGAGI in the germline V gene. The V end lost 8 bases, the J end lost 1 base, and 11 bases lay between the germline ends. CDR3 sequence reads: CASRDTGNTEAFF. In DNA, the CDR3 is TGTGCCAGCCGCGACACCGGGAACACTGAAGCTTTCTTT.

This clonotype was counted ten times or more. The chain joins TRBV23-1 to TRBJ2-5, with D possibly called TRBD1 or TRBD2 (7 bases each). TRBV23-1 falls under the ORF class, with uncertain function. V was shortened by 2 bases and J by 4 bases, with 26 bases between the two germline ends. The CDR3 runs 19 residues. DNA of the CDR3: TGCGCCAGCAGTCAACGAAGCCTTACACAGGGGAGGGAACGAGAGACCCAGTACTTC. Residues: CASSQRSLTQGRERETQYF.

This clonotype was seen ten or more times. The chain recombines TRBV12-3 or TRBV12-4 with TRBJ2-3, with unresolved D. V shed 3 bases and J shed 7 bases, with 8 bases lying between them. This CDR3 has 12 residues. The CDR3 sequence is CASSFNPYTQYF. The CDR3 DNA follows: TGTGCCAGCAGTTTTAACCCCTATACGCAGTATTTT.

The sample holds many counts of this clonotype. V usage is TRBV6-5 and J usage is TRBJ1-5; 9 bases map to TRBD1. V was pared by 6 bases and J by 0 bases, with 3 bases of the junction left unmatched. Germline CDR1 MNHEY, CDR2 SVGAGI. The CDR3 extends over 15 amino acids. CDR3 region: CASSKDRGSNQPQHF. The CDR3 coding sequence is TGTGCCAGCAGCAAGGACAGGGGTAGCAATCAGCCCCAGCATTTT.

The chain employs TRBV5-1 and TRBJ2-7, with 10 bases aligning to TRBD2. Trimming cost V 4 bases and J 0 bases; bases outside gene matches: 1. The CDR3 has 14 residues. Germline V gene lookup returns CDR1 SGHRS and CDR2 YFSETQ. The CDR3 bases are TGCGCCAGCAGCCGGACTAGCGGCTCCTACGAGCAGTACTTC. Protein product: CASSRTSGSYEQYF. Filled out from reference TRBV5-1 and TRBJ2-7, the complete variable domain reads KAGVTQTPRYLIKTRGQQVTLSCSPISGHRSVSWYQQTPGQGLQFLFEYFSETQRNKGNFPGRFSGRQFSNSRSEMNVSTLELGDSALYLCASSRTSGSYEQYFGPGTRLTVT.

The DNA of the CDR3 is TGTGCCAGCAGTTTAGCAGCCTCCTACGAGCAGTACTTC. Its translation is CASSLAASYEQYF. The V and J genes are TRBV12-3 or TRBV12-4 and TRBJ2-7; the D is unclear. The V gene lost 0 bases and the J gene lost 0 bases, with 3 bases spanning the gap. This CDR3 spans 13 amino acids.